The 31 T cell receptor beta chains presented below share a single source sample, sequenced in a study of T-cell reconstitution after alpha-beta-depleted transplantation in children. Preparing the TCRbeta library involved the use of unique molecular identifiers. TCRdb processed the PCR reads anew with MiXCR; each CDR3 protein has one entry. Among around 530,000 distinct CDR3 sequences listed, over 25% were seen once. The sequencing used PBMCs from the stem cell graft donor, collected from the stem cell graft. Every receptor here comes from a human donor who donated a stem cell graft to a child with aplastic anemia.

The table lists this clonotype with a few counts. V gene TRBV6-1 combines with J gene TRBJ2-5; TRBD1 agrees at 8 bases. CDR1 is MNHNS and CDR2 is SASEGT in the germline V gene. Trimming took 6 bases from V and 4 from J; bases not matched to a gene: 10. This CDR3 comprises 15 residues. This chain's CDR3 is CASSRILTGGETQYF. The CDR3 nucleotides read TGTGCCAGCAGCCGCATCCTCACAGGGGGAGAGACCCAGTACTTC.

The chain carries TRBV18 and TRBJ2-5, with TRBD2 identical over 12 bases. Germline CDR1 is KGHSH and CDR2 is LQKENI. V was clipped by 5 bases and J by 0 bases; unmatched bases: 1. The length of the CDR3 is 15 residues. The DNA for the CDR3 is TGTGCCAGCTCAGGACTAGCGGGACACCAAGAGACCCAGTACTTC. Protein: CASSGLAGHQETQYF.

The table lists this clonotype with a few counts. V gene TRBV27 combines with J gene TRBJ2-1, with D maybe TRBD1 (6 bases). The germline V gene has CDR1 MNHEY and CDR2 SMNVEV (reference sequence). The V end was cut by 5 bases, the J end by 4 bases, with 15 bases between. The CDR3 covers 15 residues. The CDR3 DNA follows: TGTGCCAGCAGTCCTGGGACAATCTCGTACAATGAGCAGTTCTTC. It translates to CASSPGTISYNEQFF.

Many counts were recorded for this clonotype. This may be a read error, as it is one base from a much larger clone. The chain employs TRBV2 and TRBJ2-3; 13 bases match TRBD2. The CDR3 contains 15 residues. After removal of 4 bases from V and 4 bases from J, the junction contained 2 bases not matched to a gene. CDR1 is SNHLY, CDR2 FYNNEI, per germline. CDR3 in DNA: TGTGCCAGCAGTGGGACTAGCGGGAGCGCAGATACGCAGTATTTT. It encodes CASSGTSGSADTQYF.

The chain recombines TRBV7-3 with TRBJ2-3, with a weak D call TRBD1 (5 bases). There are 15 residues in the CDR3. V was clipped by 1 base and J by 0 bases, with 8 bases between them. Germline V gene lookup returns CDR1 SGHTA and CDR2 FQGTGA. Here the CDR3 DNA reads TGTGCCAGCAGCTTAAGACAGACGAGCACAGATACGCAGTATTTT. Translating it yields CASSLRQTSTDTQYF.

This clonotype appeared a few times. The genes are TRBV7-3 and TRBJ2-2; no reliable D call. Trimming removed 5 bases from V and 2 bases from J, with 9 bases in between. This CDR3 is 14 amino acids long. CDR1 SGHTA and CDR2 FQGTGA come from the germline V gene. The CDR3 DNA reads TGTGCCAGCAGCCCGGACCCAAACACCGGGGAGCTGTTTTTT. Its protein is CASSPDPNTGELFF.

This clonotype was counted a few times. J is TRBJ2-7 and V is TRBV20-1; no clear D gene. V lost 5 bases and J 0 bases, leaving 17 bases between the germline ends. The CDR3 length is 15 residues. In germline, CDR1 is DFQATT, CDR2 SNEGSKA (reference sequence). CDR3 sequence: CSARTGAYNSYEQYF. In DNA form, the CDR3 reads TGCAGTGCTCGAACCGGAGCATACAACTCCTACGAGCAGTACTTC.

The chain couples TRBV20-1 to TRBJ1-4, with 10 bases lining up with TRBD1. The CDR3 contains 14 residues. The germline gives CDR1 DFQATT, CDR2 SNEGSKA (reference sequence). Trimming cost V 6 bases and J 10 bases; bases outside gene matches: 11. CDR3 in amino acids: CSALTGTGVGKLFF. In DNA, the CDR3 is TGCAGTGCCTTGACCGGGACAGGGGTTGGAAAACTGTTTTTT.

As concerns this clonotype: One end of the junction fails to match germline, which may point to a read error. The chain carries TRBV18 and TRBJ1-4; 11 positions agree with TRBD1. The CDR3 has 12 amino acids. Germline lookup yields CDR1 KGHSH and CDR2 LQKENI. Here the CDR3 DNA reads TGTGCCAGCTCAACGGAAACGGGACAGGGGGTTTTT. Amino acids: CASSTETGQGVF.

The chain carries TRBV29-1 and TRBJ2-1; TRBD2 is a possible D gene (6 bases). This CDR3 comprises 13 residues. Trimming took 8 bases from V and 3 from J, leaving 14 bases between them. Germline values: CDR1 SQVTM, CDR2 ANQGSEA. This chain's CDR3 is CSTGAGFYNEQFF. The CDR3 DNA follows: TGCAGCACAGGAGCGGGTTTCTACAATGAGCAGTTCTTC.

The V call is TRBV3-1, the J call TRBJ1-2; a possible D gene is TRBD1 (6 bases). The germline gives CDR1 LGHDT, CDR2 YNNKEL (reference sequence). The CDR3 spans 15 residues. V lost 3 bases and J 3 bases, leaving 14 bases between the germline ends. Here the CDR3 DNA reads TGTGCCAGCAGCCACTGGACGCAGGGGCACTATGGCTACACCTTC. Translated, it gives CASSHWTQGHYGYTF.

This chain links TRBV5-1 with TRBJ2-2; 7 nucleotides line up with TRBD1. Looked up from germline, CDR1 is SGHRS and CDR2 is YFSETQ. V lost 5 bases and J lost 7; bases outside the gene matches: 17. The CDR3 is 17 residues long. The CDR3 DNA reads as TGCGCCAGCAGGTCTCCTCCTAAGACAGGGACGAGCGGGGAGCTGTTTTTT. This encodes CASRSPPKTGTSGELFF.

This clonotype was counted only a few times. The gene calls are TRBV10-3 and TRBJ1-5; TRBD1 matches at 7 bases. Germline CDR1 and CDR2: ENHRY and SYGVKD. The junction had 4 bases not matched to a gene; V was cut back by 2 bases and J by 3 bases. The CDR3 runs to 15 residues. CDR3 loop: CAISEGQDLNQPQHF. The CDR3 DNA is TGTGCCATCAGTGAGGGACAGGACCTCAATCAGCCCCAGCATTTT.

This clonotype was observed a few times. The rearrangement joins TRBV6-5 to TRBJ2-1; D gene ambiguous. The CDR3 totals 15 residues. Trimming shortened V by 2 bases and J by 7 bases, and 15 bases separated the two germline ends. Germline CDR1 is MNHEY and CDR2 is SVGAGI. CDR3 coding DNA: TGTGCCAGCAGTTACCGGAAGGAAGGGTGGAATGAGCAGTTCTTC. It yields the protein CASSYRKEGWNEQFF.

As regards this clonotype: At one end, the junction sequence differs from germline, possibly due to a read error. The genes are TRBV6-2 or TRBV6-3 and TRBJ2-7; 9 bases agree with TRBD2. CDR1 MNHEY and CDR2 SVGEGT come from the germline V gene. This CDR3 has 14 amino acids. This CDR3 is CVSNLAGSSYEQYF. CDR3 nucleotides: TGTGTCAGCAATCTAGCGGGGAGCTCCTACGAGCAGTACTTC.

This clonotype was picked up a small number of times. The rearrangement joins TRBV20-1 to TRBJ1-1, with 9 nucleotides matching TRBD1. This CDR3 region has 13 residues. In germline, CDR1 is DFQATT, CDR2 SNEGSKA (reference sequence). The CDR3 coding sequence is TGCAGGGCACCGGGACAGGGTAGTGGTGAAGCTTTCTTT. Its translation is CRAPGQGSGEAFF.

CDR3 coding DNA: TGTGCCAGCAGCTTGGTACTAGACTCCTACGAGCAGTACTTC. It encodes CASSLVLDSYEQYF. The chain uses TRBV5-6 and TRBJ2-7; TRBD2 is a possible D gene (5 bases). V gave up 0 bases and J gave up 0 bases, with 7 bases separating them. Per the germline V gene, CDR1 is SGHDT and CDR2 is YYEEEE. This CDR3 comprises 14 residues. The full variable domain, in which reference TRBV5-6 and TRBJ2-7 provide the parts outside the CDR3, is DAGVTQSPTHLIKTRGQQVTLRCSPKSGHDTVSWYQQALGQGPQFIFQYYEEEERQRGNFPDRFSGHQFPNYSSELNVNALLLGDSALYLCASSLVLDSYEQYFGPGTRLTVT.

The chain uses TRBV7-2 and TRBJ1-1, with D tentatively TRBD1 (5 bases). The germline gives CDR1 SGHTA, CDR2 FQGNSA. V was pared by 5 bases and J by 3 bases, with 13 bases between. CDR3 length: 14 amino acids. CDR3 in amino acids: CASSPRLGDTEAFF. CDR3 bases: TGTGCCAGCAGCCCCCGGTTGGGGGACACTGAAGCTTTCTTT.

The chain uses TRBV27 and TRBJ2-1; TRBD1 matches at 8 bases. V gave up 3 bases and J gave up 10 bases; unmatched junction bases: 8. Germline values: CDR1 MNHEY, CDR2 SMNVEV (reference sequence). This CDR3 has 14 amino acids. CDR3 amino acids: CASSFDRGPHEQFF. The CDR3 bases are TGTGCCAGCAGTTTTGACAGGGGCCCCCACGAGCAGTTCTTC.

The chain recombines TRBV18 with TRBJ2-6; D gene unclear. CDR3 length equals 18 residues. CDR1 is KGHSH, CDR2 LQKENI, per germline. Trimming left V 3 bases short and J 0 bases short, with 15 bases between. CDR3 sequence reads: CASSPQLRFSSGANVLTF. Written as DNA, the CDR3 is TGTGCCAGCTCACCGCAACTCAGGTTTTCCTCTGGGGCCAACGTCCTGACTTTC.

The chain recombines TRBV7-9 with TRBJ2-7; D gene uncertain. Trimming pared 5 bases from V and 8 bases from J, leaving 28 bases between. There are 17 residues in the CDR3. In germline, CDR1 is SEHNR, CDR2 FQNEAQ (reference sequence). The CDR3 DNA follows: TGTGCCAGCAGCCCCCCCTTAGACGCCAAAGGATCGAGGCAGCAGTACTTC. Amino acids: CASSPPLDAKGSRQQYF.

The chain couples TRBV9 to TRBJ1-1; D remains unclear. V lost 6 bases, J lost 4 bases, and 10 bases lay in between. The CDR3 has 12 residues. Germline lookup yields CDR1 SGDLS and CDR2 YYNGEE. CDR3 in amino acids: CASKSASTEAFF. CDR3 DNA: TGTGCCAGCAAATCAGCCTCCACTGAAGCTTTCTTT.

The gene calls are TRBV12-3 or TRBV12-4 and TRBJ1-1; 7 bases line up with TRBD1. After removal of 5 bases from V and 4 bases from J, the junction contained 10 bases not matched to a gene. The CDR3 sequence is 15 residues long. The CDR3 is CASSPRQGAGTEAFF. The CDR3 DNA is TGTGCCAGCAGTCCCCGACAGGGCGCCGGCACTGAAGCTTTCTTT.

CDR3 nucleotides: TGCAGTGCTAGTCGTCCTAGCTCCTCGTCCTACAATGAGCAGTTCTTC. It translates to CSASRPSSSSYNEQFF. This chain joins TRBV20-1 and TRBJ2-1, with D perhaps matching TRBD2 (5 bases). Trimming took 3 bases from V and 1 from J, leaving 16 bases between them. The CDR3 has 16 amino acids. Germline CDR1 DFQATT, CDR2 SNEGSKA (reference sequence).

This chain uses TRBV5-6 with TRBJ1-1; tentative D call: TRBD1 (6 bases). CDR1 and CDR2 (germline): SGHDT, YYEEEE. CDR3 length: 15 amino acids. The V gene lost 5 bases and the J gene lost 1 base, with 15 bases spanning the gap. Here the CDR3 DNA reads TGTGCCAGCAGTCGTGGGGGGGCTTCGAACACTGAAGCTTTCTTT. Protein sequence: CASSRGGASNTEAFF.

This clonotype was counted a single time. The chain employs TRBV18 and TRBJ1-1; no definite D call. Germline CDR1 and CDR2: KGHSH and LQKENI. The CDR3 loop spans 14 amino acids. V was pared by 0 bases and J by 1 base, with 6 bases between. The CDR3 spells CASSPPLRNTEAFF. In DNA, the CDR3 is TGTGCCAGCTCACCACCCCTTAGGAACACTGAAGCTTTCTTT.

The rearrangement uses TRBV7-2 and TRBJ1-1; D is perhaps TRBD1 (5 bases). Deletions cut 2 bases from V and 3 bases from J, with 13 bases between. Per the germline V gene, CDR1 is SGHTA and CDR2 is FQGNSA. There are 15 residues in the CDR3. CDR3 sequence (DNA): TGTGCCAGCAGCTTACGAACAGGAGTAGACACTGAAGCTTTCTTT. It is translated as CASSLRTGVDTEAFF.

This chain links TRBV12-3 or TRBV12-4 with TRBJ2-1; D gene unclear. CDR3 length: 14 residues. Trimming took off 1 base at V and 2 bases at J, with 6 bases between the two ends. CDR3 nucleotide sequence: TGTGCCAGCAGTTTAGGTCCAGCCTACAATGAGCAGTTCTTC. Amino acid sequence: CASSLGPAYNEQFF.

This clonotype has just a few counts. This rearrangement joins TRBV12-3 or TRBV12-4 to TRBJ1-2; TRBD1 might be the D (5 bases). V was trimmed by 4 bases and J by 2 bases, leaving 14 bases between them. The CDR3 extends over 15 amino acids. CDR3 bases: TGTGCCAGCAGTTCATGGGGGGGACGGAACTATGGCTACACCTTC. It translates to CASSSWGGRNYGYTF.

The CDR3 DNA reads TGCGCCAGCAGCTATCGCAGGGGCCCCCCCTTCTACGAGCAGTACTTC. Its translation is CASSYRRGPPFYEQYF. This chain links TRBV5-1 with TRBJ2-7; D is possibly TRBD1 (6 bases). The ends were cut back, 3 bases at V and 3 bases at J, with 19 bases in the middle. Germline CDR1 and CDR2: SGHRS and YFSETQ. This CDR3 is 16 amino acids long.

This clonotype was recorded a few times. V gene TRBV29-1 combines with J gene TRBJ2-1; possible D gene TRBD1, 5 bases. The CDR3 totals 14 residues. Trimming took off 0 bases at V and 4 bases at J, with 10 bases between the two ends. Germline-derived CDR1 and CDR2 are SQVTM and ANQGSEA. Written as DNA, the CDR3 is TGCAGCGTTGAAGAGAAGGGGCCGTACAATGAGCAGTTCTTC. It translates to CSVEEKGPYNEQFF.